A single sample gave rise to the 11 T cell receptor beta chains below, sequenced in a study of T cells after yellow fever vaccination. One entry per CDR3 protein, called by TCRdb with MiXCR from the 5' RACE reads. The sample gives some 300,000 distinct CDR3 sequences, 8.5% to 10% of which show up once; about 3.7% is in the top ten. The sample here was CD4+ T cells sorted from PBMCs, taken 5 days after the yellow fever booster vaccination. The origin of the receptors is a man between 18 and 29 years old who received the YFV17D yellow fever vaccine.

The chain is built from TRBV30 and TRBJ2-3; D is possibly TRBD1 or TRBD2 (5 bases each). Germline V CDR1 and CDR2: GTSNPN, SVGIG (reference sequence). Trimming cost V 3 bases and J 0 bases, with 22 bases left between them. This CDR3 has 18 residues. The CDR3 region is CAWSKGTYMGTSTDTQYF. CDR3 sequence (DNA): TGTGCCTGGAGCAAGGGCACCTACATGGGGACGAGCACAGATACGCAGTATTTT.

This clonotype was detected a few times. The V call is TRBV12-3 or TRBV12-4, the J call TRBJ2-1; 8 nucleotides agree with TRBD2. The J segment lost 9 bases and the V segment lost 6 bases, leaving 10 bases of the junction unmatched. The CDR3 length is 14 residues. CDR3 loop: CASSPGGARGEQFF. The CDR3, as DNA: TGTGCCAGCAGCCCCGGGGGGGCCCGGGGTGAGCAGTTCTTC.

This clonotype was seen a handful of times. This sequence joins TRBV7-3 and TRBJ2-3, with D possibly matching TRBD2 (5 bases). V lost 5 bases and J lost 7, with 16 bases in between. The V gene's germline CDR1 is SGHTA and CDR2 FQGTGA. The CDR3 consists of 14 residues. The CDR3 reads CASSAYGVGNTQYF. CDR3 sequence (DNA): TGTGCCAGCAGCGCGTATGGGGTCGGGAATACGCAGTATTTT.

This clonotype was observed a few times. The V call is TRBV5-1, the J call TRBJ2-1; 8 nucleotides line up with TRBD2. Trimming cost V 1 base and J 10 bases; bases outside gene matches: 7. Germline V CDR1 and CDR2: SGHRS, YFSETQ. The CDR3 totals 14 residues. CDR3: CASSLTLAVREQFF. CDR3 in DNA: TGCGCCAGCAGCTTGACACTAGCGGTGAGAGAGCAGTTCTTC.

This clonotype appeared a few times. V and J are TRBV4-3 and TRBJ2-2; no firm D call. From germline, CDR1 is LGHNA and CDR2 YSLEER. With 1 base removed from V and 10 bases from J, the gap between germline ends came to 10 bases. This CDR3 spans 13 amino acids. This CDR3 is CASSQVIRQELFF. As DNA, the CDR3 is TGCGCCAGCAGCCAAGTTATTCGGCAGGAGCTGTTTTTT.

This clonotype was seen a few times. The chain employs TRBV9 and TRBJ1-2, with TRBD1 matching over 7 bases. Trimming at V came to 4 bases and at J to 1 base, leaving 10 bases not matched to a gene. Germline V lookup: CDR1 SGDLS, CDR2 YYNGEE. There are 16 residues in the CDR3. CDR3 bases: TGTGCCAGCAGCCCCCGGACAGGCCGGTTTAACTATGGCTACACCTTC. The encoded protein is CASSPRTGRFNYGYTF.

This rearrangement joins TRBV7-2 to TRBJ2-2, with a tentative D call TRBD2 (6 bases). Germline V gene sequence: CDR1 SGHTA, CDR2 FQGNSA. The CDR3 contains 15 residues. V was cut by 1 base and J by 4 bases, with 10 bases left in between. CDR3 in DNA: TGTGCCAGCAGCTTAGAAGTACTAGCCACCGGGGAGCTGTTTTTT. Its protein is CASSLEVLATGELFF.

This clonotype appeared many times. The chain has TRBV10-3 and TRBJ2-1, with 12 positions matching TRBD2. The CDR3 is made up of 14 amino acids. The germline CDR1 and CDR2 sequences are ENHRY and SYGVKD. Germline trimming cut 4 bases from V and 10 bases from J; bases unmatched to any gene: 5. The CDR3 spells CAISGLAGEVEQFF. CDR3 coding DNA: TGTGCCATCAGTGGACTAGCGGGGGAGGTGGAGCAGTTCTTC.

This rearrangement joins TRBV20-1 to TRBJ1-5; D gene uncertain. The CDR3 contains 14 residues. Germline lookup yields CDR1 DFQATT and CDR2 SNEGSKA (reference sequence). V gave up 1 base and J gave up 1 base, with 8 bases separating them. CDR3 sequence (DNA): TGCAGTGCTAGAGCGGATCGGAGCAATCAGCCCCAGCATTTT. This sequence encodes CSARADRSNQPQHF.

J is TRBJ2-7 and V is TRBV5-1; 11 bases match TRBD1. CDR1 and CDR2 from the germline V gene are SGHRS and YFSETQ. This CDR3 spans 15 amino acids. V dropped 4 bases and J dropped 4; count of bases not matched to a gene: 7. The CDR3 sequence: CASSPGTGGVYEQYF. In DNA, the CDR3 is TGCGCCAGCAGCCCCGGGACAGGGGGTGTGTACGAGCAGTACTTC.

This clonotype was found many times. CDR3 sequence: CSASWDNEQFF. In DNA form, the CDR3 reads TGCAGTGCTAGTTGGGATAATGAGCAGTTCTTC. The V call is TRBV20-1, the J call TRBJ2-1; D gene ambiguous. Per germline, CDR1 DFQATT and CDR2 SNEGSKA (reference sequence). The germline V and J ends were trimmed by 3 bases and 7 bases, with 7 bases remaining between them. This CDR3 region has 11 residues.